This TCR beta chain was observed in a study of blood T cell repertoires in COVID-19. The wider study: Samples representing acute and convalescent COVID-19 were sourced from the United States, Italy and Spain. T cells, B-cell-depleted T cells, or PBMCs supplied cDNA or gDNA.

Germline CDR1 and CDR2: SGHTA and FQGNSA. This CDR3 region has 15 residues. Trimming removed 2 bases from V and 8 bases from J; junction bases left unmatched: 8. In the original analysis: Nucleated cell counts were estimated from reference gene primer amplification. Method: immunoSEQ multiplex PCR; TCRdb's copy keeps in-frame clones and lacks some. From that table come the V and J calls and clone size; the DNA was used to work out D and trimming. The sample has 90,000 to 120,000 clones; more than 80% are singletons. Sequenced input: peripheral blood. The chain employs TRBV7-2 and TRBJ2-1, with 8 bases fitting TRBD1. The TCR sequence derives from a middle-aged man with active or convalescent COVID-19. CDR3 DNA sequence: TGTGCCAGCAGCTTATACCCGGACAGGGTCGATGAGCAGTTCTTC. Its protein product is CASSLYPDRVDEQFF.